The present T cell receptor beta chain was sequenced within a study of CD8+CD57+ T cells in acquired aplastic anemia. Whole-study context: Yields of DNA that came from sorted CD4+ and CD8+ cells averaged roughly 3 ug. Study-wide points: Overlapping CD8+ CDR3 repertoires of patients and controls contained approximately 28 shared sequences. Patients and healthy controls showed no significant CD8+ Simpson's diversity difference.

Per the germline V gene, CDR1 is SNHLY and CDR2 is FYNNEI. There are 13 residues in the CDR3. TCR beta VDJ combinations and CDR3 sequences were profiled from genomic DNA. TCRdb reprocessed the reads via MiXCR and lists one record per CDR3 protein. The sample holds 260,000 or so distinct CDR3 sequences, around 82% seen once. Patients picked for sequencing had shown CD8+CD57+ cell expansion detected by flow cytometry. No patient had been given any therapy when blood was sampled. As to this clonotype: Its target is not known.

The material sequenced was sorted CD4+, CD8+, or CD8+CD57+ T cells (not recorded which) from PBMCs. The chain has TRBV2 and TRBJ2-2; the D call may be TRBD1 or TRBD2 (6 bases each). The DNA end is more similar to TRBJ2-3, so the J call may be wrong. The TCR sequence derives from a human donor with aplastic anemia. CDR3 amino acids: CATWAGGTDAQYF. The CDR3 DNA sequence: TGTGCCACCTGGGCCGGGGGCACCGATGCGCAGTATTTT.